These 12 T cell receptor beta chains were all obtained from the same sample, sequenced in a study of shared clonotypes between healthy human individuals. Assay used: immunoSEQ multiplex PCR; TCRdb lists only in-frame clones, some missing. The table has 2 million to 2.5 million clones, around 95% seen once. The source material was naive CD4+ T cells sorted from blood. Subset noted: CD45RA+ positively selected. Receptors were obtained from a man aged 18 to 30 in good health.

In regard to this clone: This CDR3 is also generated by other DNA sequences in the sample. The CDR3 region has the DNA TGCGCCAGCAGCCAAGATCGGGGAGATACGCAGTATTTT. Protein product: CASSQDRGDTQYF. The rearrangement links TRBV4-3 to TRBJ2-3, with a possible D match to TRBD2 (5 bases). Germline V gene data show CDR1 as LGHNA and CDR2 as YSLEER. The CDR3 is 13 amino acids. Trimming left V 0 bases short and J 5 bases short, with 6 bases between.

V gene TRBV5-1 combines with J gene TRBJ2-2; no clear D gene. The V gene's germline CDR1 is SGHRS and CDR2 YFSETQ. This CDR3 region has 14 residues. Trimming took off 1 base at V and 7 bases at J, with 11 bases between the two ends. CDR3 loop: CASSLPLSFGELFF. CDR3 sequence (DNA): TGCGCCAGCAGCTTGCCCTTGTCGTTCGGGGAGCTGTTTTTT.

V usage is TRBV30 and J usage is TRBJ2-3, with TRBD2 matching 8 bases. The germline V gene has CDR1 GTSNPN and CDR2 SVGIG (reference sequence). V lost 3 bases to trimming and J lost 2 bases; unmatched junction nucleotides: 4. This CDR3 is 14 amino acids long. CDR3 bases: TGTGCCTGGAGAGGACTAGCAGCCACAGATACGCAGTATTTT. It is translated as CAWRGLAATDTQYF.

The chain couples TRBV4-1 to TRBJ1-5; D remains unclear. The V gene's germline CDR1 is MGHRA and CDR2 YSYEKL. This CDR3 contains 14 residues. The V end lost 1 base, the J end lost 2 bases, and 6 bases lay between the germline ends. CDR3 protein: CASSQATGNQPQHF. CDR3 nucleotide sequence: TGCGCCAGCAGCCAAGCAACAGGCAATCAGCCCCAGCATTTT.

The V call is TRBV11-1, the J call TRBJ2-1; weak D call: TRBD2 (7 bases). CDR1 and CDR2 (germline): SGHAT, FQDESV (reference sequence). Trimming cost V 2 bases and J 8 bases, with 22 bases left between them. The CDR3 sequence is 17 residues long. The CDR3 loop reads CASSLFLAGASRDEQFF. DNA for the CDR3: TGTGCCAGCAGCTTATTCCTCGCGGGGGCCAGCCGGGATGAGCAGTTCTTC.

About this clone itself: At the DNA level, this CDR3 is encoded by other sequences in the same sample as well. This chain joins TRBV7-9 and TRBJ1-4, with D uncertain. Germline values: CDR1 SEHNR, CDR2 FQNEAQ (reference sequence). This CDR3 has 14 amino acids. V was trimmed by 3 bases and J by 4 bases, leaving 9 bases between them. For the CDR3, the DNA is TGTGCCAGCAGCTTTGGCGGAGGTAATGAAAAACTGTTTTTT. Protein sequence: CASSFGGGNEKLFF.

This clone has a handful of counts. V and J are TRBV10-3 and TRBJ1-6, with a weak D call TRBD1 (6 bases). Per germline, CDR1 ENHRY and CDR2 SYGVKD. Trimming removed 6 bases at V and 9 bases at J, with 12 bases between. The CDR3 covers 13 residues. CDR3 DNA: TGTGCCATCAGCCCAGGGGTTGGTTCACCCCTCCACTTT. Amino acid sequence: CAISPGVGSPLHF.

The J gene is TRBJ1-1, the V gene TRBV4-3; 7 nucleotides align to TRBD1. The CDR3 loop spans 15 amino acids. CDR1 and CDR2 from the germline V gene are LGHNA and YSLEER. The V segment lost 4 bases and the J segment 1 base; nucleotides outside the gene matches: 6. CDR3: CASSPGTEKNTEAFF. CDR3 DNA sequence: TGCGCCAGCAGCCCCGGGACAGAAAAGAACACTGAAGCTTTCTTT.

V is TRBV9 and J is TRBJ2-7; D ambiguous. The CDR3 has 13 amino acids. CDR1 is SGDLS, CDR2 YYNGEE, per germline. Deletions cut 1 base from V and 3 bases from J, with 8 bases between. The CDR3 sequence is CASSVKRSYEQYF. The CDR3 DNA follows: TGTGCCAGCAGCGTAAAACGCAGCTACGAGCAGTACTTC.

The gene calls are TRBV4-3 and TRBJ2-4; D gene unclear. CDR1 is LGHNA and CDR2 is YSLEER in the germline V gene. The CDR3 sequence is 13 residues long. Trimming stripped 0 bases from V and 12 bases from J, with 12 bases between. CDR3 sequence (DNA): TGCGCCAGCAGCCAAGATAAGGATGGTACTCAGTACTTC. Protein sequence: CASSQDKDGTQYF.

This sequence joins TRBV18 and TRBJ2-2; the D gene is possibly TRBD2 (6 bases). This CDR3 comprises 17 residues. In germline, CDR1 is KGHSH, CDR2 LQKENI. V shed 2 bases and J shed 0 bases, with 13 bases lying between them. Here the CDR3 reads CASSPRHGEANTGELFF. The CDR3, as DNA: TGTGCCAGCTCACCAAGACACGGGGAGGCGAACACCGGGGAGCTGTTTTTT. Full variable domain (remainder filled in from reference TRBV18 and TRBJ2-2): NAGVMQNPRHLVRRRGQEARLRCSPMKGHSHVYWYRQLPEEGLKFMVYLQKENIIDESGMPKERFSAEFPKEGPSILRIQQVVRGDSAAYFCASSPRHGEANTGELFFGEGSRLTVL.

The CDR3, as DNA: TGCGCCAGCAGCCAAGTGTGGCTAGCGGGCATTCTCCCGACTCGCGAGCAGTACTTC. Protein product: CASSQVWLAGILPTREQYF. The chain joins TRBV4-1 to TRBJ2-7, with TRBD2 matching over 8 bases. Trimming at V came to 1 base and at J to 6 bases, leaving 20 bases not matched to a gene. The CDR3 is made up of 19 amino acids. Germline CDR1 MGHRA, CDR2 YSYEKL.